This entry is about one T cell receptor (beta chain). This record belongs to a study of CD8 T cells in Susac syndrome. Germline loops: CDR1 MGHDK, CDR2 SYGVNS. Trimming left V 7 bases short and J 7 bases short, with 16 bases between. This CDR3 contains 13 residues. It was with random hexamers that roughly 0.45 to 1 ug RNA was reverse transcribed. In TCRdb, the immunoSEQ multiplex PCR reads were re-called with MiXCR into one record per CDR3 protein. The sample has around 56,000 distinct CDR3 sequences; around nine tenths are singletons. This clonotype was sampled from a human donor in good health. Specimen: CD8+ T cells from PBMCs. V and J are TRBV25-1 and TRBJ1-2; possible D gene TRBD1, 5 bases. This CDR3 reads CASIQIWGTGYTF. The DNA of the CDR3 is TGTGCCAGCATCCAAATATGGGGCACTGGCTACACCTTC.